This T cell receptor beta chain was recovered during a study of T cell repertoires in cytomegalovirus infection. With regard to this clonotype: Its antigen is unidentified.

The study, taken as a whole, reports: The study identified carriers of CMV plus the relevant HLA from cumulative public TCR beta family frequency.

TCRdb used MiXCR to reprocess the reads, holding one entry per CDR3 protein. The sample lists tens of thousands of distinct CDR3 sequences, under 55% occurring once. This CDR3 spans 13 amino acids. V gave up 6 bases and J gave up 4 bases, with 12 bases separating them. Germline CDR1 is LGHNT and CDR2 is FRNRAP. The chain is built from TRBV12-5 and TRBJ1-1; no reliable D call. This TCR was recovered from a human donor in good health (CMV status not recorded). Some clones in this sample may be carry-over from other donors' samples. Sequences were derived from CD8+ T cells from cultured PBMCs, sampled from culture after CMV antigen stimulation. The CDR3 spells CASGRPGPTEAFF. The CDR3 DNA reads as TGTGCTAGTGGCCGCCCGGGCCCCACTGAAGCTTTCTTT.